Reported below is one T cell receptor beta chain. The sample belongs to a study of cytomegalovirus exposure and HLA in healthy donors. Here immunoSEQ multiplex PCR was the method, and the copy in TCRdb shows in-frame clones only, minus some. The sample has about 120,000 clones; 88% are singletons. The clonotype comes from a woman between 25 and 40 years old in good health and CMV-seropositive. The sequenced sample consisted of PBMCs.

The CDR3 sequence is CASSLGTVGGYGYTF. CDR3 nucleotide sequence: TGCGCCAGCAGCCTAGGGACAGTCGGAGGCTATGGCTACACCTTC. V and J are TRBV4-1 and TRBJ1-2; 7 bases are a match to TRBD1. Germline values: CDR1 MGHRA, CDR2 YSYEKL. This CDR3 has 15 residues. After removal of 4 bases from V and 4 bases from J, the junction contained 9 bases not matched to a gene.